The 17 T cell receptor beta chains reported below all come from one sample, sequenced in a study of T cell responses to AZD1222 COVID-19 vaccine. Profiling relied on immunoSEQ multiplex PCR, and the TCRdb table lists in-frame clones only, not all of them. The repertoire includes 110,000 to 150,000 clones, more than 75% of them detected once, and 1.9% sits in the top ten. The source was peripheral blood, collected 28 days after the second AZD1222 dose. These receptor sequences come from an adult who received the AZD1222 COVID-19 vaccine.

The rearrangement links TRBV19 to TRBJ1-3; D is unresolved. Germline loops: CDR1 LNHDA, CDR2 SQIVND (reference sequence). This CDR3 is 11 amino acids long. V lost 4 bases and J 9 bases, leaving 7 bases between the germline ends. CDR3 bases: TGTGCCAGTAGTACCCGAGTCACCATATATTTT. Its translation is CASSTRVTIYF.

This clone has a single count. The chain employs TRBV9 and TRBJ1-6; 9 bases are shared with TRBD1. V lost 4 bases and J lost 8; bases outside the gene matches: 4. The CDR3 sequence is 14 residues long. Per germline, CDR1 SGDLS and CDR2 YYNGEE. CDR3 DNA: TGTGCCAGCAGCATTCGACAGGGGGATTCACCCCTCCACTTT. Its translation: CASSIRQGDSPLHF.

The V call is TRBV5-1, the J call TRBJ2-5; D is possibly TRBD2 (5 bases). Germline V lookup: CDR1 SGHRS, CDR2 YFSETQ. Trimming shortened V by 0 bases and J by 5 bases, and 8 bases separated the two germline ends. This CDR3 has 13 residues. CDR3: CASSLVPGETQYF. CDR3 DNA sequence: TGCGCCAGCAGCTTGGTACCGGGGGAGACCCAGTACTTC.

The chain is built from TRBV5-1 and TRBJ1-3; TRBD1 matches at 7 bases. This CDR3 is built from 17 residues. Germline CDR1 reads SGHRS; CDR2 reads YFSETQ. V was pared by 0 bases and J by 0 bases, with 6 bases of the junction left unmatched. In DNA, the CDR3 is TGCGCCAGCAGCTTGGGACAGGGCTTCGACTCTGGAAACACCATATATTTT. It codes for CASSLGQGFDSGNTIYF.

V is TRBV7-9 and J is TRBJ2-7; 7 nucleotides agree with TRBD2. This CDR3 has 19 amino acids. In germline, CDR1 is SEHNR, CDR2 FQNEAQ (reference sequence). V lost 1 base, J lost 5 bases, and 20 bases stayed unmatched. CDR3 loop: CASSLGPERRGRMVDEQYF. DNA of the CDR3: TGTGCCAGCAGCTTAGGTCCGGAAAGGCGGGGGAGGATGGTGGACGAGCAGTACTTC.

The V gene is TRBV7-9, the J gene TRBJ1-4, with 9 bases identical to TRBD1. The length of the CDR3 is 16 residues. The V gene end was trimmed by 5 bases and the J gene end by 3 bases; junction bases not matched to a gene: 7. Looked up from germline, CDR1 is SEHNR and CDR2 is FQNEAQ (reference sequence). The CDR3 region is CASSPGTGRPNEKLFF. The CDR3 DNA is TGTGCCAGCAGCCCTGGGACAGGGCGGCCTAATGAAAAACTGTTTTTT.

The chain uses TRBV7-8 and TRBJ1-4, with unresolved D. The CDR3 runs 15 residues. Per the germline V gene, CDR1 is SGHVS and CDR2 is FQNEAQ. Trimming shortened V by 2 bases and J by 6 bases, and 13 bases separated the two germline ends. The CDR3 DNA reads TGTGCCAGCAGCTTACTCGCTCGGCGGGATGAAAAACTGTTTTTT. This codes for CASSLLARRDEKLFF.

The V gene is TRBV5-1, the J gene TRBJ1-2; 7 bases match TRBD1. The trim removed 0 bases at V and 2 bases at J, leaving 10 bases unmatched. Per the germline V gene, CDR1 is SGHRS and CDR2 is YFSETQ. The CDR3 consists of 17 residues. The CDR3 nucleotides read TGCGCCAGCAGCTTGGGGGGGACAGAGCAGACCAACTATGGCTACACCTTC. Encoded protein: CASSLGGTEQTNYGYTF.

The V call is TRBV11-2, the J call TRBJ2-1; 7 nucleotides match TRBD1. Germline V gene lookup returns CDR1 SGHAT and CDR2 FQNNGV. V gave up 3 bases and J gave up 4 bases; unmatched junction bases: 6. CDR3 size: 15 residues. The CDR3 is CASSFGTVLYNEQFF. The CDR3 DNA follows: TGTGCCAGCAGCTTCGGGACAGTCTTGTACAATGAGCAGTTCTTC.

The V call is TRBV9, the J call TRBJ1-6, with 11 bases that match TRBD1. Trimming at V came to 4 bases and at J to 9 bases, leaving 6 bases not matched to a gene. Germline V CDR1 and CDR2: SGDLS, YYNGEE. This CDR3 is 15 amino acids long. This CDR3 is CASSPWDRGISPLHF. CDR3 coding DNA: TGTGCCAGCAGCCCGTGGGACAGGGGGATTTCACCCCTCCACTTT.

The chain employs TRBV29-1 and TRBJ1-1; no reliable D call. Germline CDR1 is SQVTM and CDR2 is ANQGSEA. The CDR3 extends over 15 amino acids. Between the trimmed V and J ends, which lost 7 bases and 0 bases, there was a span of 18 bases. CDR3 sequence reads: CSAGEVDGMNTEAFF. As DNA, the CDR3 is TGCAGCGCCGGGGAGGTCGATGGGATGAACACTGAAGCTTTCTTT. Together with reference TRBV29-1 and TRBJ1-1, the CDR3 gives the full variable domain: SAVISQKPSRDICQRGTSLTIQCQVDSQVTMMFWYRQQPGQSLTLIATANQGSEATYESGFVIDKFPISRPNLTFSTLTVSNMSPEDSSIYLCSAGEVDGMNTEAFFGQGTRLTVV.

The chain joins TRBV18 to TRBJ1-3; D gene uncertain. With 3 bases removed from V and 0 bases from J, the gap between germline ends came to 12 bases. Looked up from germline, CDR1 is KGHSH and CDR2 is LQKENI. CDR3 length equals 16 residues. The CDR3 region is CASSPDQAISGNTIYF. The CDR3 bases are TGTGCCAGCTCACCGGATCAGGCGATCTCTGGAAACACCATATATTTT.

This clone was counted a single time. The chain links TRBV18 to TRBJ2-2; D call uncertain. The CDR3 contains 16 residues. V lost 3 bases and J lost 0, with 11 bases in between. Germline values: CDR1 KGHSH, CDR2 LQKENI. CDR3 sequence reads: CASSPALTANTGELFF. CDR3 bases: TGTGCCAGCTCACCGGCCTTGACGGCGAACACCGGGGAGCTGTTTTTT.

The chain joins TRBV2 to TRBJ1-5; D gene ambiguous. Germline CDR1 and CDR2: SNHLY and FYNNEI. The length of the CDR3 is 16 residues. Trimming took 5 bases from V and 4 from J, leaving 18 bases between them. The CDR3 loop reads CASSSESPINNQPQHF. The CDR3 nucleotides are TGTGCCAGCAGTTCGGAATCTCCAATCAATAATCAGCCCCAGCATTTT.

The chain couples TRBV27 to TRBJ2-5; the D gene is possibly TRBD1 (6 bases). CDR1 is MNHEY and CDR2 is SMNVEV in the germline V gene (reference sequence). The CDR3 spans 14 residues. The ends were cut back, 3 bases at V and 1 base at J, with 9 bases in the middle. CDR3 protein: CASSLMGAQETQYF. The CDR3 bases are TGTGCCAGCAGTTTGATGGGGGCCCAAGAGACCCAGTACTTC.

The V call is TRBV5-6, the J call TRBJ1-1; the D gene is possibly TRBD1 (6 bases). There are 14 residues in the CDR3. Per germline, CDR1 SGHDT and CDR2 YYEEEE. Trimming removed 2 bases from V and 6 bases from J, with 14 bases in between. CDR3 sequence: CASSFLGRQAEAFF. DNA of the CDR3: TGTGCCAGCAGCTTCCTTGGCCGACAGGCTGAAGCTTTCTTT. The full variable domain, its missing parts supplied by reference TRBV5-6 and TRBJ1-1, is DAGVTQSPTHLIKTRGQQVTLRCSPKSGHDTVSWYQQALGQGPQFIFQYYEEEERQRGNFPDRFSGHQFPNYSSELNVNALLLGDSALYLCASSFLGRQAEAFFGQGTRLTVV.

This rearrangement joins TRBV19 to TRBJ1-5; TRBD1 might be the D (5 bases). The CDR3 extends over 13 amino acids. Germline loops: CDR1 LNHDA, CDR2 SQIVND (reference sequence). V was shortened by 1 base and J by 6 bases, with 7 bases between the two germline ends. CDR3 sequence: CASSIVRVQPQHF. For the CDR3, the DNA is TGTGCCAGTAGTATAGTCAGGGTTCAGCCCCAGCATTTT.